The 15 T cell receptor beta chains given below trace back to one sample, sequenced in a study of cytomegalovirus exposure and HLA in healthy donors. The PCR was carried out with 60 Vbeta primers and 13 Jbeta primers. Data came from immunoSEQ multiplex PCR; TCRdb stores just in-frame clones and leaves some out. Its table records some 96,000 clones. The sequencing input was PBMCs. The receptors originated from a woman younger than 45 in good health and CMV-seronegative.

The chain joins TRBV6-5 to TRBJ1-2; TRBD1 is a possible D gene (5 bases). Germline V gene lookup returns CDR1 MNHEY and CDR2 SVGAGI. Trimming cost V 0 bases and J 7 bases, with 9 bases left between them. The CDR3 spans 13 residues. The CDR3 here is CASSYSGGGGYTF. CDR3 coding DNA: TGTGCCAGCAGTTACTCCGGGGGTGGTGGCTACACCTTC.

V and J are TRBV2 and TRBJ1-2; 11 bases are a match to TRBD1. The junction had 3 bases not matched to a gene; V was cut back by 6 bases and J by 3 bases. The germline gives CDR1 SNHLY, CDR2 FYNNEI. This CDR3 has 14 amino acids. The CDR3 here is CASRRTGGDYGYTF. As DNA, the CDR3 is TGTGCCAGCAGGAGGACAGGGGGCGACTATGGCTACACCTTC.

The chain carries TRBV6-4 and TRBJ2-7; 11 bases match TRBD2. The V and J ends lost 6 bases and 5 bases, in that order; junction bases with no gene match: 9. The CDR3 covers 15 residues. CDR1 MRHNA and CDR2 SNTAGT come from the germline V gene. CDR3 nucleotides: TGTGCCAGCAGGGCCACCCCGGGACTAGCGGACGAGCAGTACTTC. This gives the protein CASRATPGLADEQYF.

The rearrangement uses TRBV5-6 and TRBJ2-5; the match to TRBD2 covers 7 bases. The germline CDR1 and CDR2 sequences are SGHDT and YYEEEE. Trimming took 0 bases from V and 4 from J; bases not matched to a gene: 9. This CDR3 is 16 amino acids long. As DNA, the CDR3 is TGTGCCAGCAGCTTGGGCCCTAAGACTAGCTCAGAGACCCAGTACTTC. It yields the protein CASSLGPKTSSETQYF.

The chain is built from TRBV5-4 and TRBJ2-1; 12 bases match TRBD2. The CDR3 contains 16 residues. The germline V gene has CDR1 SGHNT and CDR2 YYREEE (reference sequence). Germline trimming cut 4 bases from V and 2 bases from J; bases unmatched to any gene: 4. DNA for the CDR3: TGTGCCAGCAGCCCCAGGACTAGCGGGACCTACAATGAGCAGTTCTTC. Translating gives CASSPRTSGTYNEQFF.

The J gene is TRBJ2-6, the V gene TRBV28; possible D gene TRBD1, 6 bases. The V gene's germline CDR1 is MDHEN and CDR2 SYDVKM. The CDR3 contains 11 residues. V lost 4 bases to trimming and J lost 14 bases, with 9 bases between them. The CDR3 loop reads CASSSQGFLTF. CDR3 in DNA: TGTGCCAGCAGTTCGCAGGGGTTCCTGACTTTC.

This sequence joins TRBV5-1 and TRBJ1-2, with TRBD1 identical over 7 bases. Looked up from germline, CDR1 is SGHRS and CDR2 is YFSETQ. The length of the CDR3 is 16 residues. The V and J ends lost 3 bases and 4 bases, in that order; junction bases with no gene match: 12. CDR3 in DNA: TGCGCCAGCAGCTCACCCAACAGGGGATCGGGCTATGGCTACACCTTC. It is translated as CASSSPNRGSGYGYTF.

The chain has TRBV29-1 and TRBJ1-2; unclear D gene. V lost 4 bases and J lost 5, with 8 bases in between. The CDR3 sequence is 11 residues long. CDR1 SQVTM and CDR2 ANQGSEA come from the germline V gene. The CDR3 reads CSVVGQYGYTF. The CDR3 DNA sequence: TGCAGCGTTGTTGGGCAGTATGGCTACACCTTC.

The rearrangement joins TRBV28 to TRBJ1-2; maybe TRBD1 (5 bases). The CDR3 is made up of 12 amino acids. Per the germline V gene, CDR1 is MDHEN and CDR2 is SYDVKM. Trimming left V 5 bases short and J 4 bases short, with 8 bases between. CDR3 protein: CASSGHSYGYTF. The CDR3 nucleotides are TGTGCCAGCAGTGGACACAGCTATGGCTACACCTTC.

The genes are TRBV7-2 and TRBJ1-3; D may be TRBD1 (5 bases). Germline V gene sequence: CDR1 SGHTA, CDR2 FQGNSA. V lost 3 bases and J 0 bases, leaving 6 bases between the germline ends. The CDR3 is made up of 14 amino acids. In DNA, the CDR3 is TGTGCCAGCAGCTTGACAGTCTCTGGAAACACCATATATTTT. Protein sequence: CASSLTVSGNTIYF.

The rearrangement joins TRBV5-6 to TRBJ1-1; perhaps TRBD1 as D (5 bases). Germline CDR1 and CDR2: SGHDT and YYEEEE. The CDR3 extends over 13 amino acids. Trimming removed 1 base at V and 5 bases at J, with 9 bases between. Here the CDR3 reads CASSLTGWTEAFF. The CDR3 DNA follows: TGTGCCAGCAGCTTGACAGGTTGGACTGAAGCTTTCTTT.

J is TRBJ2-2 and V is TRBV9, with D possibly TRBD2 on 5 matching bases. The V end was cut by 5 bases, the J end by 6 bases, with 14 bases between. Germline loops: CDR1 SGDLS, CDR2 YYNGEE. The CDR3 covers 14 residues. CDR3 amino acids: CASSSPGSAGELFF. CDR3 DNA: TGTGCCAGCAGTTCCCCGGGAAGTGCCGGGGAGCTGTTTTTT.

The rearrangement links TRBV11-3 to TRBJ2-1; 10 positions match TRBD1. The V gene's germline CDR1 is SGHNT and CDR2 YENEEA. The CDR3 loop spans 16 amino acids. The junction had 5 bases not matched to a gene; V was cut back by 5 bases and J by 1 base. The CDR3 nucleotides are TGTGCCAGCAGCAAGAGGGGACAGGGGTCCTACAATGAGCAGTTCTTC. As protein: CASSKRGQGSYNEQFF.

This chain's CDR3 is CASRLDHNEQYF. As DNA, the CDR3 is TGTGCCAGCAGACTAGACCATAACGAGCAGTACTTC. J is TRBJ2-7 and V is TRBV2, with a weak D call TRBD2 (5 bases). Germline loops: CDR1 SNHLY, CDR2 FYNNEI. The CDR3 is 12 residues long. The germline V and J ends were trimmed by 6 bases and 5 bases, with 11 bases remaining between them. The full variable domain, with the rest looked up from reference TRBV2 and TRBJ2-7, is EPEVTQTPSHQVTQMGQEVILRCVPISNHLYFYWYRQILGQKVEFLVSFYNNEISEKSEIFDDQFSVERPDGSNFTLKIRSTKLEDSAMYFCASRLDHNEQYFGPGTRLTVT.

The chain links TRBV7-2 to TRBJ1-3, with D hard to call. The V end lost 0 bases, the J end lost 4 bases, and 10 bases lay between the germline ends. CDR3 length equals 15 residues. Germline CDR1 SGHTA, CDR2 FQGNSA. Here the CDR3 DNA reads TGTGCCAGCAGCTTAGCAGACACCTCCGGAAACACCATATATTTT. It codes for CASSLADTSGNTIYF. The full variable domain, with the rest looked up from reference TRBV7-2 and TRBJ1-3, is GAGVSQSPSNKVTEKGKDVELRCDPISGHTALYWYRQSLGQGLEFLIYFQGNSAPDKSGLPSDRFSAERTGGSVSTLTIQRTQQEDSAVYLCASSLADTSGNTIYFGEGSWLTVV.